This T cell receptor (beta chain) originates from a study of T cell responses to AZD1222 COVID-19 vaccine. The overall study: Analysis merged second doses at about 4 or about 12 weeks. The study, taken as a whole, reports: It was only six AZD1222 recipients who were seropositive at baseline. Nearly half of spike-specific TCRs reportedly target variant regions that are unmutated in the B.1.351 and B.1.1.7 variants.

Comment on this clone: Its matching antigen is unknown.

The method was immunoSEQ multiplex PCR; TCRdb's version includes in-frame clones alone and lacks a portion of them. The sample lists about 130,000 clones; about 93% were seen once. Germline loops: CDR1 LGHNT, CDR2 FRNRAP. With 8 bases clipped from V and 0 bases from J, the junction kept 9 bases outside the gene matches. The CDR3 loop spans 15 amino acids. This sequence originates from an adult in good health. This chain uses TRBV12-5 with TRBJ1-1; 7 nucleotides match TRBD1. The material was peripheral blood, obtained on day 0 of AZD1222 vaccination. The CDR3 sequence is CASYPGTVMNTEAFF. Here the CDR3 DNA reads TGTGCTAGTTATCCGGGGACAGTTATGAACACTGAAGCTTTCTTT.